This T cell receptor beta chain came from a study of cytomegalovirus exposure and HLA in healthy donors. Germline CDR1 SGHRS, CDR2 YFSETQ. Germline trimming cut 4 bases from V and 4 bases from J; bases unmatched to any gene: 6. This CDR3 region has 16 residues. General observations from the study: Trimming of TCR beta V- and J-genes showed a link, identified in a later analysis, to a missense DCLRE1C variant.

In the case of this clone: The antigen remains undetermined.

Primers included in the PCR were 60 Vbeta and 13 Jbeta primers. In the source study's methods: A later analysis tallied roughly 77 million unique TCR beta chains, about 11 million of them shared. The data were produced by immunoSEQ multiplex PCR, yet TCRdb's version contains in-frame clones alone and is incomplete. V and J calls and clone size are given by that table; D and trimming were obtained from the DNA. The listing contains around 100,000 clones. The rearrangement links TRBV5-1 to TRBJ1-6; 9 positions agree with TRBD1. Sequencing used PBMCs. The sequence was collected from a man aged 30-40 years in good health and CMV-seronegative. The CDR3 DNA is TGCGCCAGCAGCACCGGACAGGGGAGTTATAATTCACCCCTCCACTTT. This translates into CASSTGQGSYNSPLHF.